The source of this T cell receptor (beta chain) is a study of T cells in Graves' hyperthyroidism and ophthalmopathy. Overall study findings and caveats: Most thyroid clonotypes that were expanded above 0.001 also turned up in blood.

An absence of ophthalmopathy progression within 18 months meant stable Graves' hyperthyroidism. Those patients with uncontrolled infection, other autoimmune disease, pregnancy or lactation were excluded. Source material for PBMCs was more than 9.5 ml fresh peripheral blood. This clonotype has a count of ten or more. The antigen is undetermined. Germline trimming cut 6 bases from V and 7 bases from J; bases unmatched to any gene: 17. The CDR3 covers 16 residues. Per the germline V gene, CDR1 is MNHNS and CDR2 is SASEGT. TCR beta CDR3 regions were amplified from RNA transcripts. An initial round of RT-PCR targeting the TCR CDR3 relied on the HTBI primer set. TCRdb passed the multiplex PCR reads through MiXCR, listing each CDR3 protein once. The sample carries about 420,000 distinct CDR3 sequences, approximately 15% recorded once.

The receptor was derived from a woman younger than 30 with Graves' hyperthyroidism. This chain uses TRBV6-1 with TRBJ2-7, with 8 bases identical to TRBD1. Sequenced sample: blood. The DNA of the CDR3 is TGTGCCAGCAGCCAAACCTGGGACAGGCGATTCGGAGAGCAGTACTTC. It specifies CASSQTWDRRFGEQYF.